These T cell receptor beta chains were read from a single sample in a study of blood T cell repertoires in COVID-19. TCRdb keeps only in-frame clones here, not all; method: immunoSEQ multiplex PCR. The sample has some 85,000 clones; roughly 80% are singletons. Sequenced: peripheral blood. The receptors derive from a woman aged 80 or over with acute or convalescent COVID-19. The CDR3 runs from the conserved cysteine through the conserved F or W. Fields, in order: J gene, D gene, V gene, clone size, CDR3 protein, CDR3 DNA. A D gene is named only where the DNA matches it firmly. Clone size appears in some rows only: once, few, many, or a class for an expanded clone.

J gene: TRBJ2-7
D gene: TRBD2
V gene: TRBV4-1
clone size: NA
CDR3 protein: CASSQAWRGNEQYF
CDR3 DNA: TGCGCCAGCAGCCAAGCTTGGCGGGGGAACGAGCAGTACTTC

J gene: TRBJ1-2
D gene: NA
V gene: TRBV19
clone size: NA
CDR3 protein: CASSMSREDGYTF
CDR3 DNA: TGTGCCAGTAGTATGTCGAGGGAAGATGGCTACACCTTC

J gene: TRBJ1-2
D gene: NA
V gene: TRBV19
clone size: once
CDR3 protein: CASSIGAGNYGYTF
CDR3 DNA: TGTGCCAGTAGTATAGGCGCAGGGAACTATGGCTACACCTTC

J gene: TRBJ1-2
D gene: NA
V gene: TRBV30
clone size: NA
CDR3 protein: CAWSVPHRLEYGYTF
CDR3 DNA: TGTGCCTGGAGTGTACCCCATCGACTAGAGTATGGCTACACCTTC

J gene: TRBJ1-4
D gene: NA
V gene: TRBV11-3
clone size: NA
CDR3 protein: CASSPPGREGEKLFF
CDR3 DNA: TGTGCCAGCAGCCCCCCGGGGAGGGAAGGTGAAAAACTGTTTTTT

J gene: TRBJ2-5
D gene: TRBD1
V gene: TRBV7-8
clone size: NA
CDR3 protein: CASSLAGQGRGKETQYF
CDR3 DNA: TGTGCCAGCAGCTTAGCAGGACAGGGTCGAGGGAAAGAGACCCAGTACTTC

J gene: TRBJ2-5
D gene: NA
V gene: TRBV6-6
clone size: NA
CDR3 protein: CASSYPGLQETQYF
CDR3 DNA: TGTGCCAGCAGTTACCCAGGACTACAAGAGACCCAGTACTTC

J gene: TRBJ1-6
D gene: NA
V gene: TRBV7-9
clone size: NA
CDR3 protein: CASSPGQNNSPLHF
CDR3 DNA: TGTGCCAGCAGCCCAGGACAGAATAATTCACCCCTCCACTTT

J gene: TRBJ2-1
D gene: NA
V gene: TRBV7-3
clone size: NA
CDR3 protein: CASEKGGGRFEQFF
CDR3 DNA: TGTGCCAGCGAAAAAGGGGGGGGCCGTTTTGAGCAGTTCTTC

J gene: TRBJ2-1
D gene: TRBD2
V gene: TRBV6-5
clone size: NA
CDR3 protein: CASSSSGYNEQFF
CDR3 DNA: TGTGCCAGCAGCTCTAGCGGCTACAATGAGCAGTTCTTC

J gene: TRBJ1-5
D gene: NA
V gene: TRBV30
clone size: once
CDR3 protein: CAWSVLRGNQPQHF
CDR3 DNA: TGTGCCTGGAGTGTACTAAGAGGCAATCAGCCCCAGCATTTT

J gene: TRBJ2-5
D gene: TRBD2
V gene: TRBV2
clone size: NA
CDR3 protein: CASSGTSGGAETQYF
CDR3 DNA: TGTGCCAGCAGCGGGACTAGCGGGGGGGCGGAGACCCAGTACTTC

J gene: TRBJ2-5
D gene: NA
V gene: TRBV2
clone size: NA
CDR3 protein: CASGGLDQETQYF
CDR3 DNA: TGTGCCAGTGGCGGGCTAGACCAAGAGACCCAGTACTTC

J gene: TRBJ1-5
D gene: NA
V gene: TRBV30
clone size: NA
CDR3 protein: CAWSPQGFQPQHF
CDR3 DNA: TGTGCCTGGAGTCCACAGGGATTCCAGCCCCAGCATTTT